This T cell receptor beta chain came from a study of blood T cell repertoires in COVID-19. About the study: There were acute and convalescent COVID-19 samples, and they came from the United States, Italy and Spain.

Germline V lookup: CDR1 SGHNT, CDR2 YYREEE (reference sequence). The V end was cut by 4 bases, the J end by 2 bases, with 12 bases between. The CDR3 consists of 14 residues. As processed by the authors: Amplified reference gene primers provided the basis for estimating nucleated cell counts. TCRdb's table, derived via immunoSEQ multiplex PCR, lists solely in-frame clones and lacks some. V and J calls and clone size come straight from that table; D and trimming were deduced from the DNA. The sample contains about 220,000 clones, 85% of which appear only once. The sample consisted of peripheral blood. V usage is TRBV5-4 and J usage is TRBJ1-2; tentatively, D is TRBD1 (6 bases). The sequence was collected from a woman in her 70s with COVID-19, enrolled during active disease. This CDR3 reads CASSPPDRNYGYTF. The CDR3 DNA follows: TGTGCCAGCAGCCCTCCCGACAGGAACTATGGCTACACCTTC. Looking up the rest from reference TRBV5-4 and TRBJ1-2 gives the full variable domain: ETGVTQSPTHLIKTRGQQVTLRCSSQSGHNTVSWYQQALGQGPQFIFQYYREEENGRGNFPPRFSGLQFPNYSSELNVNALELDDSALYLCASSPPDRNYGYTFGSGTRLTVV.